A single sample is the source of the 2 T cell receptor beta chains below, sequenced in a study of blood T cell repertoires in COVID-19. This table comes from immunoSEQ multiplex PCR, and its TCRdb copy is limited to in-frame clones, with some not included. This table holds about 180,000 clones, 80% to 90% found once. The source material was peripheral blood. Receptors were obtained from a man aged 55 to 70 with acute or convalescent COVID-19.

V and J are TRBV13 and TRBJ2-7; TRBD2 aligns across 7 bases. This CDR3 spans 16 amino acids. J lost 0 bases, V lost 5 bases, and 10 bases had no gene match. The germline gives CDR1 PRHDT, CDR2 FYEKMQ (reference sequence). Here the CDR3 reads CASSPRTSLSSYEQYF. DNA of the CDR3: TGTGCCAGCAGCCCAAGGACTAGTCTGAGCTCCTACGAGCAGTACTTC.

The J gene is TRBJ1-3, the V gene TRBV28; TRBD1 matches 9 bases. The CDR3 loop spans 15 amino acids. The ends lost 5 bases at V and 6 bases at J; junction bases unmatched: 8. The germline V gene encodes CDR1 MDHEN and CDR2 SYDVKM. CDR3 nucleotides: TGTGCCAGCAGTGGGACAGGGAAAGGGGTAAACACCATATATTTT. It translates to CASSGTGKGVNTIYF.